Listed below are T cell receptor beta chains from one sample, sequenced in a study of blood T cell repertoires in COVID-19. Assay: immunoSEQ multiplex PCR; the TCRdb copy retains only in-frame clones and omits some. Of some 110,000 clones in the sample, more than 80% were seen once. The sample was peripheral blood. The origin of the receptors is a woman aged 60-75 years with acute or convalescent COVID-19. The CDR3 runs from the conserved cysteine through the conserved F or W. D genes are given only for firm matches. Some rows mark clone size as missing; the rest say once, few, many or name a class of expanded clone.

V,size,D,CDR3
TRBV18,.,TRBD2,CASSLSGTSSGEQFF
TRBV2,once,.,CASSEAGRGFNEKLFF
TRBV19,.,.,CASNMGGGSYNEQFF
TRBV3-1/TRBV3-2,.,TRBD1,CASSLRQGVAEAFF
TRBV18,.,.,CASSPLPGSYGYTF
TRBV11-1,.,TRBD1,CASSPRQGALNTEAFF
TRBV19,.,TRBD1,CASSPEDRDGQPQHF
TRBV6-5,few,TRBD1,CASSYLQGPYGYTF
TRBV6-5,.,TRBD1,CASSPTRQGHGYTF
TRBV5-1,once,.,CASSLNGDSGNTIYF
TRBV28,.,TRBD1,CASSPGQGAEKLFF
TRBV30,.,TRBD2,CAGTKTSGSSYNEQFF
TRBV30,many,.,CAGRRRSNSPLHF
TRBV11-2,.,TRBD2,CASSEPSGGSKNIQYF
TRBV3-1/TRBV3-2,.,.,CASSQGTGNSPLHF
TRBV7-9,.,TRBD2,CASSLAWAGGSYEQYF
TRBV5-1,.,.,CASSLAITTATNEKLFF
TRBV2,.,.,CAGGSNSGNTIYF
TRBV11-2,.,.,CASSRPAGVPFF
TRBV5-1,.,TRBD1,CASSNRDRASYEQYF
TRBV28,.,.,CATDNPLQGHNEKLFF
TRBV19,once,.,CASSIDLGGEGEKLFF
TRBV19,.,TRBD2,CASKTPGTSGDEQFF